Below are 16 T cell receptor beta chains sequenced from a single sample in a study of T cell responses to AZD1222 COVID-19 vaccine. Repertoires were generated with immunoSEQ multiplex PCR, while TCRdb's copy carries only in-frame clones and drops some. The top ten hold roughly 8.4% of the sample, which has roughly 180,000 clones, 85% to 95% seen once. The sequencing used peripheral blood, collected on day 0 of AZD1222 vaccination. These receptors were obtained from an adult in good health.

V is TRBV28 and J is TRBJ1-2; D ambiguous. V gave up 4 bases and J gave up 8 bases, with 14 bases separating them. Looked up from germline, CDR1 is MDHEN and CDR2 is SYDVKM. The CDR3 length is 13 residues. The CDR3 protein is CASSYPTAHGYTF. The CDR3, as DNA: TGTGCCAGCAGTTACCCCACGGCTCACGGCTACACCTTC.

A single count supports this clone. This chain joins TRBV13 and TRBJ1-1; D ambiguous. V was trimmed by 6 bases and J by 0 bases, leaving 11 bases between them. The CDR3 totals 14 residues. Germline assignment: CDR1 PRHDT and CDR2 FYEKMQ (reference sequence). The CDR3 loop reads CASRLTVLNTEAFF. The CDR3 DNA follows: TGTGCCAGCAGACTGACGGTCTTGAACACTGAAGCTTTCTTT.

The chain joins TRBV7-9 to TRBJ2-7, with 9 bases aligning to TRBD2. V shed 3 bases, J shed 4 bases, and the junction held 7 bases outside the gene matches. The CDR3 has 15 amino acids. Germline V gene sequence: CDR1 SEHNR, CDR2 FQNEAQ (reference sequence). The CDR3 loop is CASSFGGRASYEQYF. CDR3 DNA: TGTGCCAGCAGCTTCGGCGGGAGGGCCTCTTACGAGCAGTACTTC.

This clone turned up a few times. This chain joins TRBV30 and TRBJ1-2; unclear D gene. The CDR3 covers 10 residues. Looked up from germline, CDR1 is GTSNPN and CDR2 is SVGIG (reference sequence). Trimming shortened V by 7 bases and J by 5 bases, and 8 bases separated the two germline ends. The DNA for the CDR3 is TGTGCCTACCCTCTGTATGGCTACACCTTC. This sequence encodes CAYPLYGYTF.

The rearrangement joins TRBV7-9 to TRBJ2-2; D gene ambiguous. Germline V CDR1 and CDR2: SEHNR, FQNEAQ (reference sequence). Between the trimmed V and J ends, which lost 7 bases and 7 bases, there was a span of 16 bases. The CDR3 extends over 14 amino acids. The CDR3 DNA reads TGTGCCAGCACCCCTCCTTCCCCCTACGGGGAGCTGTTTTTT. It yields the protein CASTPPSPYGELFF. The full variable domain, with the rest looked up from reference TRBV7-9 and TRBJ2-2, is DTGVSQNPRHKITKRGQNVTFRCDPISEHNRLYWYRQTLGQGPEFLTYFQNEAQLEKSRLLSDRFSAERPKGSFSTLEIQRTEQGDSAMYLCASTPPSPYGELFFGEGSRLTVL.

V usage is TRBV30 and J usage is TRBJ1-1; 8 positions agree with TRBD1. Trimming removed 1 base from V and 5 bases from J; junction bases left unmatched: 6. The CDR3 length is 14 residues. The germline gives CDR1 GTSNPN, CDR2 SVGIG (reference sequence). This CDR3 is CAWSGQGLGTEAFF. Here the CDR3 DNA reads TGTGCCTGGAGTGGACAGGGGCTGGGGACTGAAGCTTTCTTT.

This chain links TRBV19 with TRBJ2-3, with 7 bases matching TRBD1. The CDR3 is 14 residues long. The V segment lost 9 bases and the J segment 1 base; nucleotides outside the gene matches: 7. Germline V gene data show CDR1 as LNHDA and CDR2 as SQIVND (reference sequence). CDR3 sequence (DNA): TGTGCCAGCCGCCACAGGGGTCGCACAGATACGCAGTATTTT. The encoded protein is CASRHRGRTDTQYF.

The rearrangement links TRBV29-1 to TRBJ1-1; 9 bases line up with TRBD1. The CDR3 runs to 12 residues. J gave up 4 bases and V 7 bases, and 4 bases lay outside the gene matches. Germline V gene lookup returns CDR1 SQVTM and CDR2 ANQGSEA. CDR3: CSGLTGGTEAFF. CDR3 bases: TGCAGCGGCCTGACAGGGGGCACTGAAGCTTTCTTT.

The DNA of the CDR3 is TGCAGTGCTAGTCGGCGGCTAGCGGACTACGAGCAGTACTTC. It is translated as CSASRRLADYEQYF. The gene calls are TRBV20-1 and TRBJ2-7; TRBD2 aligns across 7 bases. The CDR3 loop spans 14 amino acids. The V gene end was trimmed by 3 bases and the J gene end by 3 bases; junction bases not matched to a gene: 8. Germline V gives CDR1 DFQATT, CDR2 SNEGSKA (reference sequence).

The table lists this clone with a count of one. The chain employs TRBV28 and TRBJ1-5; D uncertain. Germline CDR1 and CDR2: MDHEN and SYDVKM. V shed 5 bases and J shed 0 bases, with 14 bases lying between them. This CDR3 is built from 16 residues. The CDR3 spells CASSILTPYSNQPQHF. The CDR3 DNA follows: TGTGCCAGCAGTATCCTGACACCATATAGCAATCAGCCCCAGCATTTT.

V and J are TRBV30 and TRBJ2-2; no clear D gene. This CDR3 has 13 amino acids. The germline V and J ends were trimmed by 1 base and 5 bases, with 8 bases remaining between them. CDR1 GTSNPN and CDR2 SVGIG come from the germline V gene (reference sequence). The CDR3 loop is CAWSGSQTGELFF. CDR3 sequence (DNA): TGTGCCTGGAGTGGGTCGCAAACCGGGGAGCTGTTTTTT.

The CDR3 reads CASSLRGQGFGQYF. The CDR3, as DNA: TGTGCCAGCAGCTTGAGGGGACAAGGCTTTGGGCAGTACTTC. The chain couples TRBV5-6 to TRBJ2-7; possibly TRBD1 for D (6 bases). Between the trimmed V and J ends, which lost 1 base and 9 bases, there was a span of 17 bases. Germline V CDR1 and CDR2: SGHDT, YYEEEE. This CDR3 comprises 14 residues.

The CDR3 nucleotides are TGTGCCAGCAGTTATACCCCCCCCATGAACACTGAAGCTTTCTTT. Its protein is CASSYTPPMNTEAFF. The V gene is TRBV6-5, the J gene TRBJ1-1, with D unresolved. The ends were cut back, 3 bases at V and 0 bases at J, with 11 bases in the middle. Germline V CDR1 and CDR2: MNHEY, SVGAGI. The CDR3 is 15 amino acids.

This chain uses TRBV4-1 with TRBJ2-3; D may be TRBD1 (6 bases). This CDR3 is built from 16 residues. V was trimmed by 1 base and J by 4 bases, leaving 15 bases between them. CDR1 is MGHRA, CDR2 YSYEKL, per germline. The CDR3 DNA sequence: TGCGCCAGCAGCCAAGGTCAGCGGACAGAGGCAGATACGCAGTATTTT. It is translated as CASSQGQRTEADTQYF.

V gene TRBV2 combines with J gene TRBJ2-5; possibly TRBD1 for D (5 bases). Deletions cut 7 bases from V and 2 bases from J, with 17 bases between. From germline, CDR1 is SNHLY and CDR2 FYNNEI. This CDR3 comprises 15 residues. CDR3 amino acids: CASKSRAVEQETQYF. The CDR3 bases are TGTGCCAGCAAAAGCAGGGCGGTCGAGCAAGAGACCCAGTACTTC.

V usage is TRBV28 and J usage is TRBJ2-3; 10 bases agree with TRBD2. Germline values: CDR1 MDHEN, CDR2 SYDVKM. CDR3 length: 17 amino acids. With V trimmed by 8 bases and J by 8 bases, 19 bases remained unmatched. The CDR3 bases are TGTGCCAGCTCCCCCCAAGGAGCGGGAGGGCGAATTGGTACGCAGTATTTT. It encodes CASSPQGAGGRIGTQYF.